Listed here are 17 T cell receptor beta chains from one sample, sequenced in a study of persistence of HIV-infected CD4 T cells. Cells were stimulated with overlapping HIV-1 Gag 15-mer peptides. CD40L/CD69 double-negative CD45RO-high memory CD4+ T cells were collected. No cognate antigen is known for these TCRs. The libraries were made with immunoSEQ version 4 in survey mode. Method: immunoSEQ multiplex PCR; TCRdb's copy keeps in-frame clones and lacks some. Of approximately 39,000 clones in the sample, about 81% were seen once. The specimen was cultured CD4+ T cells from PBMCs, collected from a patient who received antiretroviral therapy. The source of these receptors is an adult with HIV. The donor label of this sample is uncertain.

J is TRBJ1-3 and V is TRBV6-5; D possibly corresponds to TRBD1 (5 bases). This CDR3 is 15 amino acids long. V was pared by 7 bases and J by 2 bases, with 15 bases between. The germline gives CDR1 MNHEY, CDR2 SVGAGI. As DNA, the CDR3 is TGTGCCAGCACGAGGGGTCAGGGTGCTGGAAACACCATATATTTT. Amino acids: CASTRGQGAGNTIYF.

The V and J genes are TRBV25-1 and TRBJ1-1, with TRBD1 matching over 7 bases. CDR3 length equals 14 residues. From germline, CDR1 is MGHDK and CDR2 SYGVNS. Germline trimming cut 6 bases from V and 5 bases from J; bases unmatched to any gene: 9. The CDR3 DNA sequence: TGTGCCAGCAGCAAACCAGGGGGACGGACTGAAGCTTTCTTT. Its protein is CASSKPGGRTEAFF.

V is TRBV16 and J is TRBJ1-5; D ambiguous. Germline values: CDR1 KGHSY, CDR2 FQNENV. V gave up 0 bases and J gave up 7 bases, with 7 bases separating them. The CDR3 is made up of 13 amino acids. Here the CDR3 reads CASSQSPRQPQHF. Written as DNA, the CDR3 is TGTGCCAGCAGCCAATCTCCCAGGCAGCCCCAGCATTTT. Full variable domain (rest looked up from reference TRBV16 and TRBJ1-5): GEEVAQTPKHLVRGEGQKAKLYCAPIKGHSYVFWYQQVLKNEFKFLISFQNENVFDETGMPKERFSAKCLPNSPCSLEIQATKLEDSAVYFCASSQSPRQPQHFGDGTRLSIL.

The chain carries TRBV12-3 or TRBV12-4 and TRBJ1-1, with TRBD1 as a possible D gene (6 bases). The CDR3 spans 11 residues. V was shortened by 6 bases and J by 7 bases, with 9 bases between the two germline ends. The chain's CDR3 is CASRGAGEAFF. In DNA form, the CDR3 reads TGTGCCAGCAGGGGGGCGGGTGAAGCTTTCTTT.

This clone was observed a single time. This chain links TRBV7-2 with TRBJ1-5; no clear D gene. The germline CDR1 and CDR2 sequences are SGHTA and FQGNSA. CDR3 size: 15 residues. Trimming cost V 3 bases and J 0 bases, with 9 bases left between them. CDR3 nucleotide sequence: TGTGCCAGCAGCTTCGACGGGGATAGCAATCAGCCCCAGCATTTT. Protein sequence: CASSFDGDSNQPQHF.

V is TRBV28 and J is TRBJ1-3; TRBD1 aligns across 7 bases. Trimming removed 4 bases from V and 3 bases from J; junction bases left unmatched: 6. CDR3 length equals 15 residues. Per germline, CDR1 MDHEN and CDR2 SYDVKM. CDR3 DNA: TGTGCCAGCAGTTCTGGGACAGTTGGTGGAAACACCATATATTTT. Translating gives CASSSGTVGGNTIYF.

The V call is TRBV3-1 (or the pseudogene TRBV3-2), the J call TRBJ2-1; D ambiguous. V was cut by 0 bases and J by 4 bases, with 4 bases left in between. Germline V gene sequence: CDR1 LGHDT, CDR2 YNNKEL (reference sequence). The CDR3 is 13 amino acids. Here the CDR3 reads CASSQELYNEQFF. CDR3 in DNA: TGTGCCAGCAGCCAAGAACTGTACAATGAGCAGTTCTTC.

The DNA of the CDR3 is TGCAGCGTTGAAAATCGGGGCGGAGGCACAGATACGCAGTATTTT. This translates into CSVENRGGGTDTQYF. The rearrangement joins TRBV29-1 to TRBJ2-3; D is possibly TRBD1 or TRBD2 (5 bases each). The germline CDR1 and CDR2 sequences are SQVTM and ANQGSEA. The CDR3 is made up of 15 amino acids. V lost 2 bases and J 1 base, leaving 13 bases between the germline ends.

V and J are TRBV5-6 and TRBJ2-1; 9 bases are a match to TRBD2. With 0 bases clipped from V and 5 bases from J, the junction kept 6 bases outside the gene matches. CDR3 length: 16 residues. Germline loops: CDR1 SGHDT, CDR2 YYEEEE. The CDR3 is CASSLGLAGNHNEQFF. The CDR3 DNA follows: TGTGCCAGCAGCTTGGGGCTAGCGGGGAACCACAATGAGCAGTTCTTC. The full variable domain, completed using reference TRBV5-6 and TRBJ2-1, is DAGVTQSPTHLIKTRGQQVTLRCSPKSGHDTVSWYQQALGQGPQFIFQYYEEEERQRGNFPDRFSGHQFPNYSSELNVNALLLGDSALYLCASSLGLAGNHNEQFFGPGTRLTVL.

This clone was detected once. V is TRBV5-4 and J is TRBJ1-2; D perhaps matches TRBD1 (5 bases). This CDR3 comprises 14 residues. Germline lookup yields CDR1 SGHNT and CDR2 YYREEE (reference sequence). The V and J ends lost 0 bases and 4 bases respectively, with 10 bases between them. The CDR3 reads CASSLGGGVYGYTF. The CDR3 DNA follows: TGTGCCAGCAGCTTGGGGGGGGGTGTCTATGGCTACACCTTC.

The CDR3: CASSLVGTDSGNTIYF. Written as DNA, the CDR3 is TGCGCCAGCAGCTTGGTGGGGACTGACTCTGGAAACACCATATATTTT. V gene TRBV5-1 combines with J gene TRBJ1-3, with D maybe TRBD1 (5 bases). The CDR3 has 16 amino acids. Germline V gives CDR1 SGHRS, CDR2 YFSETQ. Trimming shortened V by 0 bases and J by 0 bases, and 10 bases separated the two germline ends.

The chain links TRBV9 to TRBJ1-5; TRBD1 aligns across 12 bases. Germline values: CDR1 SGDLS, CDR2 YYNGEE. The CDR3 runs 15 residues. The V and J ends lost 2 bases and 6 bases, in that order; junction bases with no gene match: 3. The CDR3 spells CASSVGTGGSQPQHF. Written as DNA, the CDR3 is TGTGCCAGCAGCGTGGGGACAGGGGGCAGTCAGCCCCAGCATTTT.

This chain joins TRBV12-5 and TRBJ2-1; TRBD2 might be the D (7 bases). V lost 0 bases, J lost 7 bases, and 16 bases lay in between. CDR1 and CDR2 (germline): LGHNT, FRNRAP. This CDR3 has 16 amino acids. The CDR3 spells CASGLVLGGLSNEQFF. CDR3 bases: TGTGCTAGTGGTTTGGTCCTCGGGGGGCTCTCTAATGAGCAGTTCTTC.

V usage is TRBV5-1 and J usage is TRBJ2-6; D remains ambiguous. Between the trimmed V and J ends, which lost 0 bases and 0 bases, there was a span of 10 bases. There are 17 residues in the CDR3. The germline V gene has CDR1 SGHRS and CDR2 YFSETQ. The CDR3 region is CASSLEARDSGANVLTF. The CDR3 region has the DNA TGCGCCAGCAGCTTGGAAGCCCGCGACTCTGGGGCCAACGTCCTGACTTTC.

The chain links TRBV12-5 to TRBJ1-1, with D perhaps matching TRBD1 (5 bases). V was shortened by 5 bases and J by 6 bases, with 19 bases between the two germline ends. The CDR3 length is 15 residues. Germline V lookup: CDR1 LGHNT, CDR2 FRNRAP. CDR3 in DNA: TGTGCTAGTGGTGGGACCCGGGACCAAGGCGCTGAAGCTTTCTTT. As protein: CASGGTRDQGAEAFF.

V gene TRBV30 combines with J gene TRBJ2-2, with 14 bases identical to TRBD2. Germline V gene lookup returns CDR1 GTSNPN and CDR2 SVGIG (reference sequence). The CDR3 loop spans 16 amino acids. J lost 8 bases, V lost 2 bases, and 7 bases had no gene match. This CDR3 reads CAWSRGLAGGAGELFF. As DNA, the CDR3 is TGTGCCTGGAGTAGAGGACTAGCGGGGGGTGCAGGGGAGCTGTTTTTT. Based on the CDR3 plus reference TRBV30 and TRBJ2-2, the full variable domain is SQTIHQWPATLVQPVGSPLSLECTVEGTSNPNLYWYRQAAGRGLQLLFYSVGIGQISSEVPQNLSASRPQDRQFILSSKKLLLSDSGFYLCAWSRGLAGGAGELFFGEGSRLTVL.

This chain joins TRBV10-3 and TRBJ1-1, with unresolved D. Germline lookup yields CDR1 ENHRY and CDR2 SYGVKD. V lost 2 bases and J lost 1, with 11 bases in between. The CDR3 runs to 15 residues. The CDR3 DNA sequence: TGTGCCATCAGTGAGAGTGTCAGGAGGAACACTGAAGCTTTCTTT. Translating it yields CAISESVRRNTEAFF.